This T cell receptor beta chain was retrieved from a study of technical replicates of blood from a few donors listed by TCRdb under 2017. CDR1 and CDR2 (MNHEY, SVGAGI) derive from the germline V gene. Including the terminal cysteine and phenylalanine, the CDR3 comprises 16 residues. Just the 48-base CDR3 DNA is kept, in frame starting at base 1. Trimming takes 0 bases from V and 9 bases from J, and the germline ends sit 15 bases apart. A word on this clone: No cognate antigen has been identified for it. No per-base quality is available; no much larger clone lies one base away.

Libraries were made using the immunoSEQ multiplex PCR assay. This is the immuneACCESS table as TCRdb keeps it, with only in-frame sequences that have V and J called. A part of the clones is gone; compared with another copy, unresolved V genes explain less than half, and the rest is unexplained. The sample table contains about 84,000 clones; only one count was recorded for approximately 97% of them. In total, the top ten clones hold less than 0.2% of the sample. The rearranged chain carries TRBV6-5 and TRBJ1-6; tentative D gene TRBD1, with 6 bases matching. The sample comprised T cells isolated from PBMCs. This sequence was found in a human donor in good health. The DNA reads as follows: TGTGCCAGCAGTTACTCAGTTTTTGGGGGCTTTTCACCCCTCCACTTT. It codes for CASSYSVFGGFSPLHF.